Listed here are 15 T cell receptor beta chains from one sample, sequenced in a study of blood T cell repertoires in COVID-19. Using immunoSEQ multiplex PCR, the repertoire was profiled, and TCRdb retains in-frame clones only, with some absent. Of more than 85,000 clones in the sample, roughly 90% are singletons; the top ten hold around 5.7%. Specimen: peripheral blood. Every receptor here comes from a man aged 65 to 79 with acute or convalescent COVID-19.

This clone appeared a few times. The chain is built from TRBV20-1 and TRBJ2-2; D unclear. Germline lookup yields CDR1 DFQATT and CDR2 SNEGSKA (reference sequence). The ends were cut back, 3 bases at V and 7 bases at J, with 6 bases in the middle. The CDR3 is made up of 11 amino acids. In DNA, the CDR3 is TGCAGTGCTAGTTTTCTCGGGGAGCTGTTTTTT. Translating gives CSASFLGELFF.

The V gene is TRBV6-5, the J gene TRBJ2-5; maybe TRBD2 (6 bases). CDR1 is MNHEY and CDR2 is SVGAGI in the germline V gene. The CDR3 is 13 amino acids. With 7 bases removed from V and 5 bases from J, the gap between germline ends came to 14 bases. The CDR3 DNA reads as TGTGCCAGCACGGACCCCCGGGGGGAGACCCAGTACTTC. Encoded protein: CASTDPRGETQYF.

V and J are TRBV5-1 and TRBJ1-2; tentative D call: TRBD1 (6 bases). Trimming pared 5 bases from V and 8 bases from J, leaving 22 bases between. CDR3 length: 15 residues. Germline V CDR1 and CDR2: SGHRS, YFSETQ. The CDR3 protein is CASRPTFGGPGGYTF. The CDR3 nucleotides read TGCGCCAGCAGACCTACCTTCGGGGGGCCGGGGGGCTACACCTTC.

This sequence joins TRBV6-5 and TRBJ1-3; 11 positions match TRBD1. V was clipped by 8 bases and J by 2 bases; unmatched bases: 5. Per germline, CDR1 MNHEY and CDR2 SVGAGI. There are 15 residues in the CDR3. The CDR3 protein is CASARDRGTGNTIYF. The CDR3 region has the DNA TGTGCCAGCGCACGGGACAGGGGGACTGGAAACACCATATATTTT.

The rearrangement uses TRBV19 and TRBJ2-3; no firm D call. The germline gives CDR1 LNHDA, CDR2 SQIVND (reference sequence). V lost 10 bases and J 1 base, leaving 12 bases between the germline ends. CDR3 length: 13 residues. The CDR3 bases are TGTGCCATCGCACCCCGGGGCACAGATACGCAGTATTTT. This gives the protein CAIAPRGTDTQYF.

The chain carries TRBV6-5 and TRBJ1-4; a possible D gene is TRBD1 (6 bases). Trimming left V 1 base short and J 11 bases short, with 20 bases between. The CDR3 consists of 16 residues. Germline assignment: CDR1 MNHEY and CDR2 SVGAGI. The CDR3 DNA reads as TGTGCCAGCAGTTACTATATAGGTACAGGGAGGGGGAAACTGTTTTTT. Its protein product is CASSYYIGTGRGKLFF.

The chain couples TRBV18 to TRBJ1-6, with 9 bases matching TRBD1. V lost 6 bases, J lost 9 bases, and 6 bases stayed unmatched. CDR3 length equals 14 residues. The germline gives CDR1 KGHSH, CDR2 LQKENI. The CDR3 nucleotides are TGTGCCAGCTCCCAACAGGGGGCCGGTTCACCCCTCCACTTT. It codes for CASSQQGAGSPLHF.

The chain recombines TRBV9 with TRBJ2-7; 9 nucleotides agree with TRBD1. Germline CDR1 SGDLS, CDR2 YYNGEE. J was trimmed by 4 bases and V by 4 bases; bases with no gene match: 12. The CDR3 runs to 16 residues. The CDR3 sequence: CASSPQSGTGSYEQYF. The CDR3 coding sequence is TGTGCCAGCAGCCCCCAGTCCGGGACAGGGAGTTACGAGCAGTACTTC.

The chain is built from TRBV27 and TRBJ2-7, with 11 nucleotides matching TRBD1. CDR1 MNHEY and CDR2 SMNVEV come from the germline V gene (reference sequence). The V segment lost 4 bases and the J segment 5 bases; nucleotides outside the gene matches: 1. This CDR3 region has 13 residues. The CDR3 DNA is TGTGCCAGCAGTTCGGGACAGGGGGACGAGCAGTACTTC. This codes for CASSSGQGDEQYF.

This sequence joins TRBV10-2 and TRBJ1-3, with 7 nucleotides matching TRBD1. Germline values: CDR1 WSHSY, CDR2 SAAADI. J lost 3 bases, V lost 6 bases, and 11 bases had no gene match. The CDR3 loop spans 16 amino acids. In nucleotides, the CDR3 is TGCGCCAGCAGGCCGCGTGAGGGGGCGAGTGGAAACACCATATATTTT. Translated, it gives CASRPREGASGNTIYF.

This chain connects TRBV3-1 (or the pseudogene TRBV3-2) to TRBJ1-2; D might be TRBD1 (6 bases). Trimming took off 1 base at V and 6 bases at J, with 12 bases between the two ends. This CDR3 has 14 residues. CDR1 LGHDT and CDR2 YNNKEL come from the germline V gene (reference sequence). The CDR3 region is CASSQGTGSHGYTF. For the CDR3, the DNA is TGTGCCAGCAGCCAAGGAACAGGGAGTCATGGCTACACCTTC.

The chain carries TRBV18 and TRBJ2-1, with 12 bases matching TRBD1. Germline V gene data show CDR1 as KGHSH and CDR2 as LQKENI. The CDR3 covers 20 residues. The V segment lost 2 bases and the J segment 0 bases; nucleotides outside the gene matches: 11. The CDR3 sequence is CASSPISGQGALSSYNEQFF. The CDR3, as DNA: TGTGCCAGCTCACCAATATCGGGACAGGGGGCCCTGAGCTCCTACAATGAGCAGTTCTTC.

The genes are TRBV6-2 or TRBV6-3 and TRBJ1-2; D uncertain. V gave up 2 bases and J gave up 4 bases, with 5 bases separating them. The germline V gene encodes CDR1 MNHEY and CDR2 SVGEGT. The CDR3 is 12 amino acids. As DNA, the CDR3 is TGTGCCAGCAGTTACAATAGCTATGGCTACACCTTC. Translated, it gives CASSYNSYGYTF.

The J gene is TRBJ2-1, the V gene TRBV28; the match to TRBD2 covers 7 bases. V was clipped by 6 bases and J by 2 bases; unmatched bases: 7. Germline V gene lookup returns CDR1 MDHEN and CDR2 SYDVKM. This CDR3 is 15 amino acids long. Written as DNA, the CDR3 is TGTGCCAGCAGCCTGGGGCTAGCGGCCTACAATGAGCAGTTCTTC. It specifies CASSLGLAAYNEQFF.

This chain connects TRBV5-8 to TRBJ2-1, with 10 positions matching TRBD2. Germline CDR1 is SGHTS and CDR2 is YDEGEE. The CDR3 has 18 amino acids. V shed 0 bases and J 10 bases; nucleotides not matched to a gene: 16. The CDR3 DNA follows: TGTGCCAGCAGCTTGGCCGAGGGGACGAGGACTAGCGGATACGAGCAGTTCTTC. Its protein is CASSLAEGTRTSGYEQFF.